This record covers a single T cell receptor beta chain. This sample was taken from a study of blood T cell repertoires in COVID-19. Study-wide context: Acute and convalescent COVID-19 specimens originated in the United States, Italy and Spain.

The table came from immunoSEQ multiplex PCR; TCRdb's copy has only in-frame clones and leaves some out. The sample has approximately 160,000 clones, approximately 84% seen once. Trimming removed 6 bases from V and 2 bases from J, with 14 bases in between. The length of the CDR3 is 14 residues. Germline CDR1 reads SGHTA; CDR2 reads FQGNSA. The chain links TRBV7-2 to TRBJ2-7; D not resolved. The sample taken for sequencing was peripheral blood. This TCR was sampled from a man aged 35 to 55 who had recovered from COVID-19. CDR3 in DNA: TGTGCCAGCAGGGCCGGCGCGGCCACCTACGAGCAGTACTTC. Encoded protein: CASRAGAATYEQYF.